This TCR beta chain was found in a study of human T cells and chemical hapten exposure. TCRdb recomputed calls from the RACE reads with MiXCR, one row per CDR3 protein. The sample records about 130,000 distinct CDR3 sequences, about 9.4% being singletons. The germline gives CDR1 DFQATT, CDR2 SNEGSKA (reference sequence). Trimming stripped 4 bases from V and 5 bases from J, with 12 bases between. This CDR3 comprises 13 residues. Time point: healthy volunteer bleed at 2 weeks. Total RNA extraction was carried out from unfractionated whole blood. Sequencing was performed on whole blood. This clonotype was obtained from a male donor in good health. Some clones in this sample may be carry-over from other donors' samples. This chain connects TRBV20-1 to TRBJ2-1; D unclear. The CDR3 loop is CSAMSQSHNEQFF. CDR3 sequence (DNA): TGCAGTGCTATGAGTCAGAGCCACAATGAGCAGTTCTTC.